The 23 T cell receptor beta chains presented below share a single source sample, sequenced in a study of blood T cell repertoires in COVID-19 (dated by TCRdb to 2020 to 2021). The library was generated by the immunoSEQ multiplex PCR assay. As stored in TCRdb, this immuneACCESS dataset retains in-frame rearrangements with V and J assigned. A fraction of the clones does not appear; measured against another copy, unresolved V genes explain less than half of the discrepancy, and the remainder lacks a known reason. Present in this sample are some 260,000 clones, about 68% of which were seen just once. Of the sample, 2.5% to 4% falls within the top ten clones. The sequenced sample was peripheral blood. These receptors were collected from a woman over 75 with acute or convalescent COVID-19.

This sequence joins TRBV27 and TRBJ2-4; tentatively, D is TRBD2 (6 bases). V gave up 4 bases and J gave up 0 bases, with 13 bases separating them. From germline, CDR1 is MNHEY and CDR2 SMNVEV (reference sequence). This CDR3 region has 16 residues. The CDR3 protein is CASSSGLALAKNIQYF. The CDR3 coding sequence is TGTGCCAGCAGTTCCGGGCTAGCGTTAGCCAAAAACATTCAGTACTTC.

This clone was counted once. For the CDR3, the DNA is TGTGCCAGCAGCTTAGACAGGGCCGCCGGGGAGCTGTTTTTT. It is translated as CASSLDRAAGELFF. The chain employs TRBV11-2 and TRBJ2-2, with TRBD1 as a possible D gene (5 bases). From germline, CDR1 is SGHAT and CDR2 FQNNGV. This CDR3 is built from 14 residues. With 0 bases removed from V and 6 bases from J, the gap between germline ends came to 8 bases.

CDR3 sequence (DNA): TGTGCCAGCAGTATACCGACAGGGAGGATAGGGGGCTACACCTTC. Residues: CASSIPTGRIGGYTF. The rearrangement links TRBV28 to TRBJ1-2, with TRBD1 matching over 7 bases. V dropped 5 bases and J dropped 8; count of bases not matched to a gene: 14. From germline, CDR1 is MDHEN and CDR2 SYDVKM. This CDR3 is built from 15 residues.

The chain is built from TRBV18 and TRBJ1-4; tentatively, D is TRBD1 (6 bases). The CDR3 has 13 residues. Trimming removed 4 bases at V and 7 bases at J, with 10 bases between. Germline V gene lookup returns CDR1 KGHSH and CDR2 LQKENI. The CDR3 reads CASSRKDSEKLFF. The CDR3 nucleotides read TGTGCCAGCTCACGAAAGGACAGTGAAAAACTGTTTTTT.

The V call is TRBV5-1, the J call TRBJ2-5; 14 positions match TRBD2. The CDR3 is 16 amino acids. CDR1 and CDR2 (germline): SGHRS, YFSETQ. With 4 bases clipped from V and 5 bases from J, the junction kept 7 bases outside the gene matches. The CDR3 nucleotides read TGCGCCAGCAGCCCCGGACTAGCGGGGGGTTCGGAGACCCAGTACTTC. Translation: CASSPGLAGGSETQYF. The whole variable domain, filled in from reference TRBV5-1 and TRBJ2-5, reads KAGVTQTPRYLIKTRGQQVTLSCSPISGHRSVSWYQQTPGQGLQFLFEYFSETQRNKGNFPGRFSGRQFSNSRSEMNVSTLELGDSALYLCASSPGLAGGSETQYFGPGTRLLVL.

This rearrangement joins TRBV5-1 to TRBJ1-3, with TRBD1 identical over 8 bases. Germline V gene lookup returns CDR1 SGHRS and CDR2 YFSETQ. The CDR3 sequence is 16 residues long. The junction had 3 bases not matched to a gene; V was cut back by 1 base and J by 0 bases. The CDR3 DNA is TGCGCCAGCAGCTTGCAGGGGGCCTACTCTGGAAACACCATATATTTT. The encoded protein is CASSLQGAYSGNTIYF.

This clone occurred once. V and J are TRBV5-1 and TRBJ2-5, with D tentatively TRBD2 (6 bases). The CDR3 is 15 amino acids. The germline CDR1 and CDR2 sequences are SGHRS and YFSETQ. The ends were cut back, 2 bases at V and 2 bases at J, with 13 bases in the middle. The CDR3, as DNA: TGCGCCAGCAGCTTCGGAACAGCGGGTCAAGAGACCCAGTACTTC. Amino acid sequence: CASSFGTAGQETQYF.

This chain joins TRBV5-1 and TRBJ2-3; the match to TRBD2 covers 9 bases. Germline lookup yields CDR1 SGHRS and CDR2 YFSETQ. The CDR3 has 17 amino acids. V lost 4 bases and J lost 0; bases outside the gene matches: 9. The CDR3 region has the DNA TGCGCCAGCAGCACCGGGACTAGCATTTCAAGCACAGATACGCAGTATTTT. Its protein product is CASSTGTSISSTDTQYF.

The chain is built from TRBV12-3 or TRBV12-4 and TRBJ2-5; TRBD1 is a possible D gene (6 bases). The CDR3 extends over 13 amino acids. V was pared by 3 bases and J by 2 bases, with 7 bases between. CDR3 region: CASSFRGQETQYF. The CDR3 DNA sequence: TGTGCCAGCAGTTTTAGGGGGCAAGAGACCCAGTACTTC.

There are a few counts of this clone. The rearrangement joins TRBV19 to TRBJ2-2; D uncertain. The germline V and J ends were trimmed by 7 bases and 4 bases, with 19 bases remaining between them. This CDR3 region has 16 residues. The germline CDR1 and CDR2 sequences are LNHDA and SQIVND (reference sequence). CDR3: CASNVRLDFTTGELFF. The CDR3 DNA sequence: TGTGCCAGTAATGTCCGGCTAGACTTCACCACCGGGGAGCTGTTTTTT. Full variable domain (rest looked up from reference TRBV19 and TRBJ2-2): DGGITQSPKYLFRKEGQNVTLSCEQNLNHDAMYWYRQDPGQGLRLIYYSQIVNDFQKGDIAEGYSVSREKKESFPLTVTSAQKNPTAFYLCASNVRLDFTTGELFFGEGSRLTVL.

There are a few counts of this clone. The rearrangement joins TRBV3-1 (or the pseudogene TRBV3-2) to TRBJ1-6, with 7 nucleotides matching TRBD1. V dropped 3 bases and J dropped 0; count of bases not matched to a gene: 14. There are 20 residues in the CDR3. CDR1 is LGHDT, CDR2 YNNKEL, per germline (reference sequence). CDR3 loop: CASSQYPGTASSSYNSPLHF. CDR3 coding DNA: TGTGCCAGCAGCCAGTACCCTGGGACAGCCTCGAGCTCCTATAATTCACCCCTCCACTTT.

This chain uses TRBV11-2 with TRBJ2-5, with TRBD2 identical over 8 bases. This CDR3 is built from 15 residues. The V segment lost 2 bases and the J segment 5 bases; nucleotides outside the gene matches: 7. Germline CDR1 and CDR2: SGHAT and FQNNGV. Written as DNA, the CDR3 is TGTGCCAGCAGCTTACAACCGGGAGGGAGGGAGACCCAGTACTTC. Translation: CASSLQPGGRETQYF.

The chain employs TRBV5-4 and TRBJ2-3, with 8 nucleotides matching TRBD2. V trimming: 8 bases; J trimming: 7 bases; junction bases outside the gene matches: 18. The germline V gene encodes CDR1 SGHNT and CDR2 YYREEE (reference sequence). This CDR3 spans 16 amino acids. CDR3 amino acids: CASTTGASGLWNTQYF. The CDR3 coding sequence is TGTGCCAGTACTACGGGGGCTAGCGGGTTGTGGAATACGCAGTATTTT. Together with reference TRBV5-4 and TRBJ2-3, the CDR3 gives the full variable domain: ETGVTQSPTHLIKTRGQQVTLRCSSQSGHNTVSWYQQALGQGPQFIFQYYREEENGRGNFPPRFSGLQFPNYSSELNVNALELDDSALYLCASTTGASGLWNTQYFGPGTRLTVL.

The chain combines TRBV2 with TRBJ2-3, with TRBD2 matching 13 bases. This CDR3 is built from 14 residues. The trim removed 6 bases at V and 9 bases at J, leaving 6 bases unmatched. Germline lookup yields CDR1 SNHLY and CDR2 FYNNEI. The CDR3 bases are TGTGCCAGCAGCGAGGGACTAGCGGGAACCACGCAGTATTTT. Protein product: CASSEGLAGTTQYF.

The genes are TRBV25-1 and TRBJ2-3, with a weak D call TRBD1 (5 bases). CDR3 length equals 16 residues. Trimming stripped 1 base from V and 2 bases from J, with 13 bases between. Germline assignment: CDR1 MGHDK and CDR2 SYGVNS. The CDR3 region has the DNA TGTGCCAGCAGTGAATTCGGCCTAGGGGCCACAGATACGCAGTATTTT. This sequence encodes CASSEFGLGATDTQYF. The full variable domain, its missing parts supplied by reference TRBV25-1 and TRBJ2-3, is EADIYQTPRYLVIGTGKKITLECSQTMGHDKMYWYQQDPGMELHLIHYSYGVNSTEKGDLSSESTVSRIRTEHFPLTLESARPSHTSQYLCASSEFGLGATDTQYFGPGTRLTVL.

The CDR3: CASSQVPGWQETQYF. CDR3 sequence (DNA): TGCGCCAGCAGCCAAGTCCCAGGTTGGCAAGAGACCCAGTACTTC. The chain combines TRBV4-1 with TRBJ2-5; D is ambiguous. The CDR3 contains 15 residues. V was pared by 1 base and J by 2 bases, with 11 bases between. Germline V gene lookup returns CDR1 MGHRA and CDR2 YSYEKL.

The J gene is TRBJ1-3, the V gene TRBV2; tentative D call: TRBD1 (5 bases). The germline CDR1 and CDR2 sequences are SNHLY and FYNNEI. The V gene lost 4 bases and the J gene lost 5 bases, with 9 bases spanning the gap. The CDR3 consists of 13 residues. The CDR3 loop reads CASSGDSRNTIYF. The CDR3 bases are TGTGCCAGCAGTGGAGACAGCCGAAACACCATATATTTT.

CDR3 sequence: CASSFFNGGGGEQFF. CDR3 in DNA: TGTGCCAGTAGTTTCTTCAACGGGGGGGGAGGTGAGCAGTTCTTC. The rearrangement joins TRBV19 to TRBJ2-1, with 8 bases fitting TRBD2. This CDR3 has 15 amino acids. Germline assignment: CDR1 LNHDA and CDR2 SQIVND (reference sequence). The trim removed 5 bases at V and 9 bases at J, leaving 12 bases unmatched.

The CDR3, as DNA: TGTGCCAGCTCACAAGGACAGGGGGCATTCCAAAACATTCAGTACTTC. Amino acids: CASSQGQGAFQNIQYF. The chain joins TRBV18 to TRBJ2-4, with 11 bases identical to TRBD1. The germline CDR1 and CDR2 sequences are KGHSH and LQKENI. This CDR3 has 16 amino acids. V was clipped by 4 bases and J by 5 bases; unmatched bases: 7.

The chain carries TRBV25-1 and TRBJ1-5; 7 nucleotides line up with TRBD1. J gave up 2 bases and V 6 bases, and 1 base lay outside the gene matches. Germline V gives CDR1 MGHDK, CDR2 SYGVNS. This CDR3 spans 13 amino acids. The CDR3 bases are TGTGCCAGCAGAGGACAGGGCAATCAGCCCCAGCATTTT. It yields the protein CASRGQGNQPQHF.

The chain carries TRBV13 and TRBJ2-7, with D perhaps matching TRBD1 (6 bases). Trimming left V 3 bases short and J 1 base short, with 7 bases between. The CDR3 runs 13 residues. CDR1 PRHDT and CDR2 FYEKMQ come from the germline V gene (reference sequence). The CDR3 nucleotides read TGTGCCAGCAGCTTGGACAGATCCTACGAGCAGTACTTC. Its translation is CASSLDRSYEQYF.

This sequence joins TRBV29-1 and TRBJ2-3, with D maybe TRBD2 (5 bases). CDR3 length: 13 amino acids. Germline V CDR1 and CDR2: SQVTM, ANQGSEA. V lost 6 bases and J lost 0, with 10 bases in between. CDR3: CSVPRESTDTQYF. The CDR3 nucleotides are TGCAGCGTCCCGAGGGAGAGCACAGATACGCAGTATTTT.

This clone was detected only a few times. The chain recombines TRBV27 with TRBJ1-6, with 7 bases matching TRBD1. This CDR3 spans 15 amino acids. V was clipped by 6 bases and J by 5 bases; unmatched bases: 7. Germline V gives CDR1 MNHEY, CDR2 SMNVEV (reference sequence). The CDR3 nucleotides read TGTGCCAGCAGACGACAGGGTCCCGATAATTCACCCCTCCACTTT. Its translation is CASRRQGPDNSPLHF.